The following is a T cell receptor (beta chain) sequence with its context. Which antigen it targets is not known. Qualities for individual bases were not recorded, and no much larger clone is one base off. Different DNA sequences within this sample yield the same CDR3. For the CD8 naive samples, CD45RO-negative cells were positively selected for CCR7, yielding a CD45RA+CCR7+ population from which TemRA cells were excluded. The donors were healthy, HIV-negative adults who had no recently reported acute infections or vaccinations. Every donor was a Caucasian adult living in Nashville, Tennessee, USA. Blood was obtained by leukapheresis, after which PBMCs were separated by Ficoll-Histopaque density gradient centrifugation and cryopreserved in liquid nitrogen vapor phase. Purity and quantity of every magnetically sorted T cell population were checked by analytical flow cytometry. Each sorted fraction had its genomic DNA isolated and then quantified by UV absorbance on a Nanodrop 2000c.

This entry is derived from a study of shared clonotypes between healthy human individuals (dated by TCRdb to 2020 to 2021). Turning to the overall study: The cohort included a few men and a couple of women between 18 and 49 years of age. For each donor, three plates each were used for CD4 naive and CD4 memory, two plates were used for CD8 naive, and one plate was used for CD8 memory. To estimate repertoire size and how much clonotypes are shared between individuals, the study performed deep sequencing of blood TCR repertoires from five healthy adults. To increase sequencing depth and limit assay-specific biases, different laboratories used diverse techniques to prepare libraries and sequence TCR repertoires. Each donor's leukapheresis produced roughly between roughly 0.85 and 10 billion PBMCs. The research as a whole found: Larger estimated clonotype richness was generally found for naive subsets than for memory subsets. Compared with non-shared clonotypes, the clonotypes found in all four sorted-subset donors had higher generation probabilities. Because the study included a small number of donors, the genetic and exposure-history diversity represented was limited. Pairwise subsampling indicated that sequencing depth was expected to affect the degree of clonotype sharing among donors. Rarefaction of sorted-subset datasets indicated incomplete sequencing despite the large sequencing depth. Across a handful of donors, approximately 4.6% of naive CD4, roughly 3.3% of naive CD8, approximately 2.5% of memory CD4, and 0.4% of memory CD8 clonotypes were shared. Sampling was limited to blood, and TCR repertoires in tissue likely differ from TCR repertoires in blood.

Including cysteine and phenylalanine, the CDR3 has 14 amino acids. Only the CDR3 DNA is retained, 42 bases long and in frame from the first base. V and J lose 3 bases and 0 bases, and a span of 8 bases separates them. CDR1 and CDR2 are drawn from the germline V gene (reference sequence): LNHDA, SQIVND. TCR CDR3 regions were amplified from genomic DNA by multiplex PCR using the deep immunoSEQ assay. Genomic DNA extracted from each cell subset was distributed evenly over all wells of several immunoSEQ 96-well plates, and each plate served as one replicate. For sorted subsets, 200 to 250 ng of genomic DNA, equivalent to some 33,000 T cell genomes, went into each replicate PCR. Purified libraries were quantified with a Qubit 3.0 fluorometer, sized on a Bioanalyzer 2100, and re-quantified with the KAPA Library Quantification kit. A separate single-read 150-cycle Illumina NextSeq 550 flow cell was used to sequence each immunoSEQ 96-well plate. As for the original processing: Because the immunoSEQ output held only junctional sequences and lacked quality scores, the filtering could not match the filtering applied to full-length reads. Sequences were annotated with PyIR, a Python wrapper for IgBLAST v1.9, and V/J genes and CDR3 were assigned using IMGT germline references. Reads were filtered out if the reads had weak V/J assignments (E-value above 1e-6), no CDR3, stop codons, out-of-frame junctions, or ambiguous translated residues. A V3J clonotype was defined by an identical inferred V gene, J gene, and CDR3 amino acid sequence. Percentage overlap between repertoires was computed as shared unique clonotypes divided by the size of the smaller repertoire. RTK rarefaction, the Chao1 estimator, and Recon v2.1 estimates of unobserved clonotypes were used to assess repertoire richness. Generation probabilities were computed with OLGA for all TCRbeta clonotypes obtained by the gDNA method from four donors. Here the immuneACCESS table is served through TCRdb, limited to in-frame sequences with V and J called. Missing clones are a known gap in these copies; in checked studies unresolved V genes cover under half, and the rest lacks a known reason. V, J and clone size are taken as reported in that table, and D and trimming were inferred from the DNA itself. The sample profile shows about 1,800,000 clones; approximately 94% of them were found once. The ten largest clonotypes hold roughly 1% of the sample.

Input material: naive CD8+ T cells sorted from blood. This specimen's cell subset or site label, interpreted: CD45RA+CCR7+. The TCR was taken from a man younger than 35 in good health. Recombination connected TRBV19 to TRBJ1-1; matching of 6 bases hints at TRBD1 as the D gene. The DNA sequence reads TGTGCCAGTAGTATGGGGGGCCTGAACACTGAAGCTTTCTTT. Translated, this is CASSMGGLNTEAFF. Supplemented by the reference TRBV19 and TRBJ1-1 proteins around the CDR3, the complete variable domain is DGGITQSPKYLFRKEGQNVTLSCEQNLNHDAMYWYRQDPGQGLRLIYYSQIVNDFQKGDIAEGYSVSREKKESFPLTVTSAQKNPTAFYLCASSMGGLNTEAFFGQGTRLTVV.